These 4 T cell receptor beta chains were all obtained from the same sample, sequenced in a study of blood T cells in healthy people across ages. Together with a sample-barcoded 5' primer, a J-beta primer mix was included in a second PCR lasting about 7 to 11 cycles. TCRdb processed the 5' RACE reads anew with MiXCR; each CDR3 protein has one entry. The data hold approximately 730,000 distinct CDR3 sequences, with approximately 43% observed a single time. Sequencing was performed on blood. The receptor set was obtained from a woman aged 60-70 years in good health.

The chain uses TRBV14 and TRBJ2-1; D perhaps matches TRBD2 (6 bases). V gave up 3 bases and J gave up 0 bases, with 18 bases separating them. This CDR3 has 18 amino acids. Germline V gene lookup returns CDR1 SGHDN and CDR2 FVKESK. The CDR3 spells CASSQMLGDSGSYNEQFF. DNA of the CDR3: TGTGCCAGCAGCCAGATGCTTGGGGACTCCGGCTCCTACAATGAGCAGTTCTTC. The variable domain in full, with the rest retrieved from reference TRBV14 and TRBJ2-1, is EAGVTQFPSHSVIEKGQTVTLRCDPISGHDNLYWYRRVMGKEIKFLLHFVKESKQDESGMPNNRFLAERTGGTYSTLKVQPAELEDSGVYFCASSQMLGDSGSYNEQFFGPGTRLTVL.

This clonotype was recorded many times. The chain has TRBV7-3 and TRBJ2-1; 7 bases fit TRBD2. From germline, CDR1 is SGHTA and CDR2 FQGTGA. CDR3 size: 15 residues. Germline trimming cut 1 base from V and 4 bases from J; bases unmatched to any gene: 4. In DNA form, the CDR3 reads TGTGCCAGCAGCTTAATGCTAGCGGAGTACAATGAGCAGTTCTTC. The encoded protein is CASSLMLAEYNEQFF. Full variable domain (missing parts from reference TRBV7-3 and TRBJ2-1): GAGVSQTPSNKVTEKGKYVELRCDPISGHTALYWYRQSLGQGPEFLIYFQGTGAADDSGLPNDRFFAVRPEGSVSTLKIQRTERGDSAVYLCASSLMLAEYNEQFFGPGTRLTVL.

In nucleotides, the CDR3 is TGTGCCAGCAGCTTTAGGCAGGGGAGAATGGAACATGGCTACACCTTC. Translation: CASSFRQGRMEHGYTF. The rearrangement uses TRBV5-6 and TRBJ1-2; TRBD1 might be the D (6 bases). The CDR3 sequence is 16 residues long. Trimming took off 2 bases at V and 6 bases at J, with 20 bases between the two ends. In germline, CDR1 is SGHDT, CDR2 YYEEEE.

The chain combines TRBV2 with TRBJ1-2; the D gene is possibly TRBD1 (6 bases). Trimming removed 8 bases from V and 0 bases from J, with 10 bases in between. This CDR3 is built from 13 residues. The germline CDR1 and CDR2 sequences are SNHLY and FYNNEI. The CDR3 DNA sequence: TGTGCCAGCGGGACACTAACTAACTATGGCTACACCTTC. Protein: CASGTLTNYGYTF.